The 9 T cell receptor beta chains below come from one sample, sequenced in a study of glioma-infiltrating T cells after dendritic cell vaccination. Data came from immunoSEQ multiplex PCR; TCRdb stores just in-frame clones and leaves some out. The sample lists about 50,000 clones, roughly 87% seen once, with roughly 11% in the top ten. The sequenced sample was blood, obtained before dendritic cell vaccination. Receptors originate from a human donor with glioblastoma.

The rearrangement uses TRBV7-2 and TRBJ2-7; tentative D call: TRBD1 (5 bases). Germline V gene lookup returns CDR1 SGHTA and CDR2 FQGNSA. This CDR3 spans 16 amino acids. V was pared by 1 base and J by 5 bases, with 18 bases between. In DNA form, the CDR3 reads TGTGCCAGCAGCTTAGTAGGTGGCAGGGCCCCCCACGAGCAGTACTTC. Amino acid sequence: CASSLVGGRAPHEQYF.

This chain links TRBV30 with TRBJ1-5; D may be TRBD1 (6 bases). V lost 4 bases, J lost 3 bases, and 13 bases lay in between. Germline V CDR1 and CDR2: GTSNPN, SVGIG (reference sequence). The CDR3 contains 14 residues. The CDR3 DNA follows: TGTGCCTGGACAAAAGGACAGCCCAATCAGCCCCAGCATTTT. This codes for CAWTKGQPNQPQHF.

The gene calls are TRBV5-8 and TRBJ1-4; 9 nucleotides line up with TRBD1. CDR1 SGHTS and CDR2 YDEGEE come from the germline V gene. The J segment lost 5 bases and the V segment lost 5 bases, leaving 7 bases of the junction unmatched. This CDR3 is 15 amino acids long. CDR3: CASSLMGTGNEKLFF. DNA of the CDR3: TGTGCCAGCAGTTTGATGGGGACAGGGAATGAAAAACTGTTTTTT.

The chain is built from TRBV9 and TRBJ2-1; D is undetermined. The V gene's germline CDR1 is SGDLS and CDR2 YYNGEE. Trimming removed 4 bases at V and 0 bases at J, with 11 bases between. The CDR3 has 15 residues. CDR3 amino acids: CASSPYSASYNEQFF. CDR3 DNA: TGTGCCAGCAGCCCATACAGTGCCTCCTACAATGAGCAGTTCTTC.

The genes are TRBV15 and TRBJ1-4; D is perhaps TRBD1 (5 bases). With 1 base removed from V and 7 bases from J, the gap between germline ends came to 22 bases. CDR1 is LNHNV, CDR2 YYDKDF, per germline (reference sequence). CDR3 length: 18 amino acids. CDR3 in amino acids: CATSRAGLGGMDGEKLFF. Here the CDR3 DNA reads TGTGCCACCAGCAGAGCGGGACTTGGCGGGATGGATGGTGAAAAACTGTTTTTT.

This chain uses TRBV27 with TRBJ1-2, with D possibly TRBD1 on 5 matching bases. Trimming pared 6 bases from V and 5 bases from J, leaving 13 bases between. This CDR3 comprises 13 residues. Germline assignment: CDR1 MNHEY and CDR2 SMNVEV (reference sequence). Here the CDR3 reads CASSFDSLYGYTF. The DNA of the CDR3 is TGTGCCAGCAGCTTTGACAGTCTATATGGCTACACCTTC.

This chain uses TRBV6-1 with TRBJ2-1; TRBD1 matches 8 bases. The ends lost 3 bases at V and 10 bases at J; junction bases unmatched: 5. CDR1 is MNHNS, CDR2 SASEGT, per germline. The CDR3 runs 13 residues. The CDR3: CASSDWPGGEQFF. The CDR3 DNA follows: TGTGCCAGCAGTGATTGGCCAGGGGGCGAGCAGTTCTTC.

The rearrangement uses TRBV4-3 and TRBJ1-1, with TRBD1 identical over 9 bases. This CDR3 is 15 amino acids long. Germline V gene lookup returns CDR1 LGHNA and CDR2 YSLEER. Unmatched junction bases numbered 8, after V lost 4 bases and J lost 5 bases. The DNA of the CDR3 is TGCGCCAGCAGCCCGAGACAGGGGGGAAGTACTGAAGCTTTCTTT. As protein: CASSPRQGGSTEAFF.

This clone came up a few times. The rearrangement joins TRBV7-2 to TRBJ1-4; TRBD1 aligns across 9 bases. Germline CDR1 reads SGHTA; CDR2 reads FQGNSA. The CDR3 is 18 residues long. Losses at the gene ends were 5 bases for V and 0 bases for J; bases not matched to a gene: 10. Here the CDR3 DNA reads TGTGCCAGCAGCCCCTCAGCGGGACAGGGTTCAACTAATGAAAAACTGTTTTTT. The encoded protein is CASSPSAGQGSTNEKLFF.